This paragraph reports one TCR beta chain. Repertoires were generated with immunoSEQ multiplex PCR, while TCRdb's copy carries only in-frame clones and drops some. The sample consists of over 150,000 clones, around 93% of them appearing once. This sample is drawn from a study of T cell responses to AZD1222 COVID-19 vaccine. Germline values: CDR1 SNHLY, CDR2 FYNNEI. V lost 8 bases to trimming and J lost 5 bases, with 4 bases between them. CDR3 size: 10 residues. The clonotype originates from an adult who received the MenACWY meningococcal vaccine as a control. The sequenced sample was peripheral blood, obtained 28 days after the second dose of the MenACWY control vaccine. The V gene is TRBV2, the J gene TRBJ1-5; unclear D gene. CDR3 sequence: CASGYQPQHF. The CDR3, as DNA: TGTGCCAGCGGGTATCAGCCCCAGCATTTT.